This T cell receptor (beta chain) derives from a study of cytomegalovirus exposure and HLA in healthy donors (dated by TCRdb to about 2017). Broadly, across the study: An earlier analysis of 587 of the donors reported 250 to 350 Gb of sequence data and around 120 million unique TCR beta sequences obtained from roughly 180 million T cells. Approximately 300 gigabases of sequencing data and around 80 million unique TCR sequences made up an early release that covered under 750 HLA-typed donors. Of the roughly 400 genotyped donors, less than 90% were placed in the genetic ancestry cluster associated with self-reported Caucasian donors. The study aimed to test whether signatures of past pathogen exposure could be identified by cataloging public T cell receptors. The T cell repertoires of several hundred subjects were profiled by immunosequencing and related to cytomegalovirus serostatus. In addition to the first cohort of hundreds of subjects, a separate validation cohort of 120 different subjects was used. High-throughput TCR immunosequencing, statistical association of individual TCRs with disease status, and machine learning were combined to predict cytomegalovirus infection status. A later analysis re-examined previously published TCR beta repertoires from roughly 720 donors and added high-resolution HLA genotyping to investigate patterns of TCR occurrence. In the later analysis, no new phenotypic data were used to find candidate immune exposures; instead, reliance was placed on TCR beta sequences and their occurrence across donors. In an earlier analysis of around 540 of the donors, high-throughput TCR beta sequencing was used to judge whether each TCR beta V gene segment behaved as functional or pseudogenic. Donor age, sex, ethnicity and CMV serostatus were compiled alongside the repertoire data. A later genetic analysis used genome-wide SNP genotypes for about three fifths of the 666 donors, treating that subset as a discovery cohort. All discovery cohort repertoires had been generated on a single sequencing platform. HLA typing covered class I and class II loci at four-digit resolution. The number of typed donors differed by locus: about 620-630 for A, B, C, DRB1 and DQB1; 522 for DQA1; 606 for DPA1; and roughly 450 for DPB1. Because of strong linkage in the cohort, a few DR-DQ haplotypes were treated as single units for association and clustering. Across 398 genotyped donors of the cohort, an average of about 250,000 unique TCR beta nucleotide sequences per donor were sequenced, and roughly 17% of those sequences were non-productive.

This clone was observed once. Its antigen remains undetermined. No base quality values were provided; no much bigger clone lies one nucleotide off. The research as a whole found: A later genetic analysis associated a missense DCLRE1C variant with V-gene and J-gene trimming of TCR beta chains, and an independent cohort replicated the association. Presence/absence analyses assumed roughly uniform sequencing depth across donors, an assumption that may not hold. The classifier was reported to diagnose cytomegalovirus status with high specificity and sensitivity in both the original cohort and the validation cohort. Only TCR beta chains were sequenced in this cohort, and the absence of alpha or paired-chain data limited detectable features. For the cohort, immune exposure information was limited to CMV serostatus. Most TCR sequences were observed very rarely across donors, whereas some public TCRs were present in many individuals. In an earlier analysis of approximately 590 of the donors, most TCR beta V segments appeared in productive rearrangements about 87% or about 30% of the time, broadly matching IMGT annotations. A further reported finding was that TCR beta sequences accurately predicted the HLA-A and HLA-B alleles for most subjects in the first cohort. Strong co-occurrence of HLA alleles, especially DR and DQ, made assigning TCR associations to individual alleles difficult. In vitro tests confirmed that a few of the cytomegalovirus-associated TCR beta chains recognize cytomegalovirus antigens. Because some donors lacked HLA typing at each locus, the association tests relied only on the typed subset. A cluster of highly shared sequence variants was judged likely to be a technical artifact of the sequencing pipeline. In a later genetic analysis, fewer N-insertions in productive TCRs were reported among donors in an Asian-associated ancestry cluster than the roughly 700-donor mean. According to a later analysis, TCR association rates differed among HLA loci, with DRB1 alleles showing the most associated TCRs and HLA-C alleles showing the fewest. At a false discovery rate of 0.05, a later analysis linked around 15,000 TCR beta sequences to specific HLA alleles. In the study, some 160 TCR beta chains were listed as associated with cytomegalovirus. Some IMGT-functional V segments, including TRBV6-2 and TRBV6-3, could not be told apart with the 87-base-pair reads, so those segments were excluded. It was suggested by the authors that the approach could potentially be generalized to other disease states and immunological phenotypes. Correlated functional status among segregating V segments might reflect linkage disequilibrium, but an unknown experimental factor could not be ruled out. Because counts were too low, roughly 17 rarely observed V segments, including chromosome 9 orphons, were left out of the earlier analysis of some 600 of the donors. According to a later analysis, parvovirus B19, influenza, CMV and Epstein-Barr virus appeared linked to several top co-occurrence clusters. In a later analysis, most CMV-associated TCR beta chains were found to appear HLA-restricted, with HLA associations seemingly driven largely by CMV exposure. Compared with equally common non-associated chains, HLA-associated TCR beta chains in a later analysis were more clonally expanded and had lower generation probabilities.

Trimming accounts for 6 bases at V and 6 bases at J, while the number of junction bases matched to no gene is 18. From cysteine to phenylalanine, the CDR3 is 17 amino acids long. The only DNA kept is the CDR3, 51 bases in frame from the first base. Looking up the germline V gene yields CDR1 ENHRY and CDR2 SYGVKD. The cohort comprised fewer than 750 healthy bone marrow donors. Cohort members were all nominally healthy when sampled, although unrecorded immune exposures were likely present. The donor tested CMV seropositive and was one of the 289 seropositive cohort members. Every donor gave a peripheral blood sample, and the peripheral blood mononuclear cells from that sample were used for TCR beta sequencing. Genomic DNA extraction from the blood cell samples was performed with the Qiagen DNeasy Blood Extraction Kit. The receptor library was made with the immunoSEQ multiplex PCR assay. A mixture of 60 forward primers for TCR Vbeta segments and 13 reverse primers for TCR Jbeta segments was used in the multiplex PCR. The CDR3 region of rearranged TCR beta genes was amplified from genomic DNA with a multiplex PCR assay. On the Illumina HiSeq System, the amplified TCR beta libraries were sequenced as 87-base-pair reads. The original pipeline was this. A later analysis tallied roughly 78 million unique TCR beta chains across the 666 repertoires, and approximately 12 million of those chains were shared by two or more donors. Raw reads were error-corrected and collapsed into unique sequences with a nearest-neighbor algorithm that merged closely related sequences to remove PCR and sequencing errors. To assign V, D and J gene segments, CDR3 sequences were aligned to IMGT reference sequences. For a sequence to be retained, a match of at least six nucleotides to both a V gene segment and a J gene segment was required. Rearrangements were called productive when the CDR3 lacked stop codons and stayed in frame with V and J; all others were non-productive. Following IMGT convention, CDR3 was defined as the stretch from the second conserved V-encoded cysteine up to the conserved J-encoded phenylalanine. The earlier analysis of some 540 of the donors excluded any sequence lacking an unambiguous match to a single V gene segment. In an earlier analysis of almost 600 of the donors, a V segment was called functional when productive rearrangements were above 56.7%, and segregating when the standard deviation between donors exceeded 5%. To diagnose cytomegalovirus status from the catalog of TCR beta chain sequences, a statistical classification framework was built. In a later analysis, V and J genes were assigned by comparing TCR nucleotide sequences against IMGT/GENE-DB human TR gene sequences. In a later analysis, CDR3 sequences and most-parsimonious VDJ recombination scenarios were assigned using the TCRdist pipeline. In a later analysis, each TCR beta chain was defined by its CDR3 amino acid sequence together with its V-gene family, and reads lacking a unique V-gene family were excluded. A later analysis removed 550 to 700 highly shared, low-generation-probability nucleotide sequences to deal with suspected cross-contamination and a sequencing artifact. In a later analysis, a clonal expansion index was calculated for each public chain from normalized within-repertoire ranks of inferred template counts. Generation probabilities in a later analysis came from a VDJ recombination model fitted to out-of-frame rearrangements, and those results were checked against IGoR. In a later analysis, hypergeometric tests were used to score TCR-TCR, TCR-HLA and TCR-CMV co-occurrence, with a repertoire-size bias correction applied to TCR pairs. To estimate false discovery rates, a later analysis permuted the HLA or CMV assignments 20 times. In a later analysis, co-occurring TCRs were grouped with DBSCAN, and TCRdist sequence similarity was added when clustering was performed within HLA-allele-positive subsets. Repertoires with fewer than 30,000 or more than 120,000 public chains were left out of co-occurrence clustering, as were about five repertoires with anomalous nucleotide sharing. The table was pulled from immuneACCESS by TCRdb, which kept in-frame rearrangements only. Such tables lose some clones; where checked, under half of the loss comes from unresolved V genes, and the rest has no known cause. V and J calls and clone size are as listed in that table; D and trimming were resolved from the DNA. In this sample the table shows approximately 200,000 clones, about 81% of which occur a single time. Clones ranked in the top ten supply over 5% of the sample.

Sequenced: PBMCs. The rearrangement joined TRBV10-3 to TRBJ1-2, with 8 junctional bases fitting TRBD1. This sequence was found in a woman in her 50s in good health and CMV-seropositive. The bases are TGTGCCATCAGAGATTGGGACAGGACTCCCGGGCGGCATGGCTACACCTTC. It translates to CAIRDWDRTPGRHGYTF.